The entry that follows covers one T cell receptor (beta chain) sequence. As yet, its antigen is unknown. The data originate from a study of neurological immune-mediated disorders. Study results and limitations: Sharing of CDR3 amino acid sequences among expanded clones across subjects was absent, suggesting private repertoires in all groups. The multiple sclerosis repertoire cluster had no association with any clinical or MRI feature.

Unmatched junction bases numbered 7, after V lost 2 bases and J lost 0 bases. CDR1 is SGDLS, CDR2 YYNGEE, per germline. This CDR3 spans 17 amino acids. MiXCR, applied by TCRdb to the 5' RACE reads, yields one record per CDR3 protein. The data show 49,000 or so distinct CDR3 sequences, 4% to 5.5% seen once. The origin of this receptor is an older woman with multiple sclerosis. V and J are TRBV9 and TRBJ2-3, with 9 bases identical to TRBD2. Material for sequencing was PBMCs. CDR3: CASSVGLSGSSTDTQYF. The CDR3 coding sequence is TGTGCCAGCAGCGTCGGCCTTAGCGGGAGTAGCACAGATACGCAGTATTTT.